The clone carrying this T cell receptor (beta chain) was counted only a few times. Losses at the gene ends were 6 bases for V and 3 bases for J; bases not matched to a gene: 9. Germline loops: CDR1 KGHSH, CDR2 LQKENI. The CDR3 is 17 residues long. This sample is drawn from a study of blood T cells in healthy people across ages. The second PCR ran roughly 6 to 11 cycles with a sample-barcoded 5' primer and J-beta primers. TCRdb ran MiXCR on the 5' RACE reads and lists one entry per CDR3 protein. The profile shows about 670,000 distinct CDR3 sequences, roughly 41% of them singletons. The J gene is TRBJ2-6, the V gene TRBV18, with TRBD1 matching 9 bases. The TCR was taken from a man older than 75 in good health. The sample comprised blood. CDR3 bases: TGTGCCAGCTCGCCCCCGGGGACAGGGAGTGGGGCCAACGTCCTGACTTTC. This gives the protein CASSPPGTGSGANVLTF. The full variable domain, rest sourced from reference TRBV18 and TRBJ2-6, is NAGVMQNPRHLVRRRGQEARLRCSPMKGHSHVYWYRQLPEEGLKFMVYLQKENIIDESGMPKERFSAEFPKEGPSILRIQQVVRGDSAAYFCASSPPGTGSGANVLTFGAGSRLTVL.